Below are 14 T cell receptor beta chains sequenced from a single sample in a study of blood T cell repertoires in COVID-19. TCRdb's table, derived via immunoSEQ multiplex PCR, lists solely in-frame clones and lacks some. Of more than 300,000 clones detected, about four fifths appear once; the ten largest clones hold around 5.1%. Material for sequencing was PBMCs or T cells enriched from blood (not recorded which). These receptor sequences come from a woman aged 50 to 65 who had recovered from COVID-19.

This clone was counted only a few times. The chain is built from TRBV30 and TRBJ1-1, with TRBD1 matching over 10 bases. V gave up 8 bases and J gave up 1 base; unmatched junction bases: 10. CDR3 size: 15 residues. Looked up from germline, CDR1 is GTSNPN and CDR2 is SVGIG (reference sequence). CDR3 coding DNA: TGTGCCAGGGACAGGGGTACCCGCGGGAACACTGAAGCTTTCTTT. Its translation: CARDRGTRGNTEAFF.

The V call is TRBV6-5, the J call TRBJ1-1, with 7 bases lining up with TRBD1. The CDR3 is 12 residues long. The J segment lost 5 bases and the V segment lost 5 bases, leaving 2 bases of the junction unmatched. The germline V gene encodes CDR1 MNHEY and CDR2 SVGAGI. The CDR3 here is CASSRQGTEAFF. The CDR3 DNA reads as TGTGCCAGCAGTCGACAGGGTACTGAAGCTTTCTTT.

The V call is TRBV3-1 (or the pseudogene TRBV3-2), the J call TRBJ1-2, with D unclear. Germline CDR1 reads LGHDT; CDR2 reads YNNKEL (reference sequence). The CDR3 runs to 13 residues. V shed 1 base and J shed 7 bases, with 10 bases lying between them. The CDR3 region has the DNA TGTGCCAGCAGCCAAGTACAGTCTGCTGGCTACACCTTC. Translating gives CASSQVQSAGYTF.

This clone showed up just once. This chain uses TRBV5-4 with TRBJ1-4; no clear D gene. V shed 0 bases and J shed 8 bases, with 5 bases lying between them. Germline assignment: CDR1 SGHNT and CDR2 YYREEE (reference sequence). This CDR3 spans 12 amino acids. CDR3 sequence reads: CASSLAGEKLFF. In DNA form, the CDR3 reads TGTGCCAGCAGCTTGGCCGGGGAAAAACTGTTTTTT.

This clone was recorded only once. CDR3: CASSLVMTGSPDTQYF. CDR3 DNA: TGTGCCAGCAGCTTGGTTATGACAGGGAGCCCAGATACGCAGTATTTT. The chain is built from TRBV11-3 and TRBJ2-3; the match to TRBD1 covers 7 bases. J gave up 4 bases and V 3 bases, and 10 bases lay outside the gene matches. The germline CDR1 and CDR2 sequences are SGHNT and YENEEA. This CDR3 is built from 16 residues.

The genes are TRBV15 and TRBJ1-2; D unclear. The germline V and J ends were trimmed by 0 bases and 5 bases, with 4 bases remaining between them. The CDR3 contains 12 residues. The V gene's germline CDR1 is LNHNV and CDR2 YYDKDF (reference sequence). CDR3 coding DNA: TGTGCCACCAGCAGAGATCATTATGGCTACACCTTC. Its protein is CATSRDHYGYTF.

The chain joins TRBV5-8 to TRBJ1-5; TRBD1 agrees at 7 bases. This CDR3 is 15 amino acids long. The V gene end was trimmed by 2 bases and the J gene end by 5 bases; junction bases not matched to a gene: 7. Per germline, CDR1 SGHTS and CDR2 YDEGEE. CDR3 protein: CASSLAGTEYQPQHF. The DNA for the CDR3 is TGTGCCAGCAGCTTAGCAGGGACAGAATATCAGCCCCAGCATTTT.

The chain has TRBV6-5 and TRBJ2-7, with TRBD2 matching over 9 bases. V dropped 6 bases and J dropped 1; count of bases not matched to a gene: 4. The CDR3 runs 14 residues. CDR1 and CDR2 from the germline V gene are MNHEY and SVGAGI. Written as DNA, the CDR3 is TGTGCCAGCAGACCTCTAGCGGGGTCCTACGAGCAGTACTTC. This sequence encodes CASRPLAGSYEQYF.

This chain links TRBV5-8 with TRBJ2-1, with 8 positions matching TRBD1. The V gene end was trimmed by 0 bases and the J gene end by 7 bases; junction bases not matched to a gene: 12. The CDR3 totals 17 residues. CDR1 and CDR2 from the germline V gene are SGHTS and YDEGEE. CDR3 loop: CASSLGLLIQGVNEQFF. For the CDR3, the DNA is TGTGCCAGCAGCTTGGGGTTATTAATACAGGGGGTGAATGAGCAGTTCTTC. The variable domain in full, with the rest retrieved from reference TRBV5-8 and TRBJ2-1, is EAGVTQSPTHLIKTRGQQATLRCSPISGHTSVYWYQQALGLGLQFLLWYDEGEERNRGNFPPRFSGRQFPNYSSELNVNALELEDSALYLCASSLGLLIQGVNEQFFGPGTRLTVL.

The genes are TRBV5-8 and TRBJ1-5, with D maybe TRBD1 (5 bases). CDR1 and CDR2 (germline): SGHTS, YDEGEE. The CDR3 runs to 16 residues. The V end was cut by 4 bases, the J end by 2 bases, with 16 bases between. This CDR3 is CASSRTTGVGNQPQHF. In DNA form, the CDR3 reads TGTGCCAGCAGCCGAACCACAGGTGTGGGCAATCAGCCCCAGCATTTT. Filled out from reference TRBV5-8 and TRBJ1-5, the complete variable domain reads EAGVTQSPTHLIKTRGQQATLRCSPISGHTSVYWYQQALGLGLQFLLWYDEGEERNRGNFPPRFSGRQFPNYSSELNVNALELEDSALYLCASSRTTGVGNQPQHFGDGTRLSIL.

This clone was seen once. The chain is built from TRBV6-4 and TRBJ2-7, with 9 nucleotides matching TRBD2. The CDR3 contains 19 residues. Trimming removed 5 bases from V and 0 bases from J; junction bases left unmatched: 17. Germline CDR1 is MRHNA and CDR2 is SNTAGT. The CDR3 coding sequence is TGTGCCAGCAGTCTCCCCGGACCCGAGCGGGAGGCCTACTCCTACGAGCAGTACTTC. This encodes CASSLPGPEREAYSYEQYF.

The chain couples TRBV27 to TRBJ1-1, with 7 bases identical to TRBD1. The CDR3 covers 15 residues. Trimming at V came to 8 bases and at J to 4 bases, leaving 13 bases not matched to a gene. Germline V lookup: CDR1 MNHEY, CDR2 SMNVEV (reference sequence). The CDR3 sequence: CASHPGRGNPTEAFF. Written as DNA, the CDR3 is TGTGCCAGCCACCCGGGCAGGGGGAACCCCACTGAAGCTTTCTTT.

This chain joins TRBV2 and TRBJ2-1; 11 bases align to TRBD1. CDR3 length: 14 residues. With 7 bases clipped from V and 14 bases from J, the junction kept 13 bases outside the gene matches. From germline, CDR1 is SNHLY and CDR2 FYNNEI. This CDR3 reads CASKLLDRGLQEFF. CDR3 coding DNA: TGTGCCAGCAAGTTGTTGGACAGGGGGCTTCAAGAGTTCTTC. Full variable domain (rest looked up from reference TRBV2 and TRBJ2-1): EPEVTQTPSHQVTQMGQEVILRCVPISNHLYFYWYRQILGQKVEFLVSFYNNEISEKSEIFDDQFSVERPDGSNFTLKIRSTKLEDSAMYFCASKLLDRGLQEFFGPGTRLTVL.

This clone was counted only a few times. The V and J genes are TRBV7-9 and TRBJ1-1; perhaps TRBD1 as D (6 bases). Trimming cost V 6 bases and J 1 base, with 9 bases left between them. The germline gives CDR1 SEHNR, CDR2 FQNEAQ (reference sequence). This CDR3 spans 13 amino acids. The CDR3 sequence: CASSTGQNTEAFF. The CDR3 DNA reads TGTGCCAGCAGTACGGGACAGAACACTGAAGCTTTCTTT.